This T cell receptor (beta chain) was identified in a study of T cells in Graves' hyperthyroidism and ophthalmopathy. V dropped 3 bases and J dropped 8 bases, with 11 bases sitting between them. The V gene's germline CDR1 is LNHDA and CDR2 SQIVND (reference sequence). The CDR3 runs to 14 residues. RNA transcripts gave rise to amplified TCR beta CDR3 regions. The HTBI set primed first-round TCR CDR3 RT-PCR. A single record per CDR3 protein comes from TCRdb applying MiXCR to the multiplex PCR reads. The sample records about 250,000 distinct CDR3 sequences, about 16% being singletons. Hyperthyroidism was newly diagnosed in patients aged 18 to 65 (duration under 2 months). Clinical symptoms, serum thyroxine, TRAb, thyroid ultrasound and orbital computed tomography informed diagnoses. Blood was obtained at the first hyperthyroidism diagnosis, which preceded any ophthalmopathy symptoms. The table lists this clonotype with many counts.

This chain links TRBV19 with TRBJ1-6; D remains unclear. The specimen was blood. The TCR comes from a woman aged 45-65 years with Graves' hyperthyroidism that later progressed to Graves' ophthalmopathy. The DNA of the CDR3 is TGTGCCAGTAGTATCGCTACGTATGATTCACCCCTCCACTTT. Amino acids: CASSIATYDSPLHF. Using reference TRBV19 and TRBJ1-6 for the parts outside the CDR3, the full variable domain is DGGITQSPKYLFRKEGQNVTLSCEQNLNHDAMYWYRQDPGQGLRLIYYSQIVNDFQKGDIAEGYSVSREKKESFPLTVTSAQKNPTAFYLCASSIATYDSPLHFGNGTRLTVT.